The 25 T cell receptor beta chains in this list originate from one sample, sequenced in a study of response to subunit inactivated influenza vaccine. TCRdb reprocessed the RT-PCR reads with MiXCR, giving one entry per CDR3 protein. The table shows 560,000 or so distinct CDR3 sequences, with under 9% occurring only once. The source was PBMCs from blood, collected roughly 24 months after vaccination. These receptors were obtained from a man between 50 and 69 years old who received an inactivated influenza vaccine.

A few counts support this clonotype. The V gene is TRBV5-1, the J gene TRBJ1-1; a possible D gene is TRBD1 (6 bases). Germline V gene sequence: CDR1 SGHRS, CDR2 YFSETQ. Trimming removed 0 bases at V and 5 bases at J, with 11 bases between. This CDR3 is 14 amino acids long. In DNA form, the CDR3 reads TGCGCCAGCAGCTTGGGTGGACAGACAACTGAAGCTTTCTTT. Translated, it gives CASSLGGQTTEAFF.

This clonotype was recorded a few times. The CDR3 loop reads CASSRLAGGSTDTQYF. CDR3 DNA sequence: TGTGCCAGCAGCCGATTAGCGGGGGGGAGCACAGATACGCAGTATTTT. The gene calls are TRBV2 and TRBJ2-3; TRBD2 matches 11 bases. Germline lookup yields CDR1 SNHLY and CDR2 FYNNEI. With V trimmed by 6 bases and J by 0 bases, 5 bases remained unmatched. The CDR3 consists of 16 residues.

J is TRBJ2-1 and V is TRBV4-2, with 9 bases that match TRBD1. The junction had 4 bases not matched to a gene; V was cut back by 1 base and J by 6 bases. CDR1 LGHNA and CDR2 YNFKEQ come from the germline V gene. The CDR3 is 15 residues long. CDR3 DNA sequence: TGTGCCAGCAGCCAAGTGGGGACAGGGATCAATGAGCAGTTCTTC. Translated, it gives CASSQVGTGINEQFF.

This clonotype came up many times. The rearrangement uses TRBV20-1 and TRBJ2-1, with 12 nucleotides matching TRBD2. This CDR3 contains 16 residues. The germline V gene has CDR1 DFQATT and CDR2 SNEGSKA (reference sequence). J lost 4 bases, V lost 2 bases, and 6 bases had no gene match. DNA for the CDR3: TGCAGTGCTAGATCCCTAGCGGGAGGGTTATACAATGAGCAGTTCTTC. Amino acids: CSARSLAGGLYNEQFF.

The chain uses TRBV12-3 or TRBV12-4 and TRBJ1-1, with unresolved D. V shed 4 bases and J shed 1 base, with 10 bases lying between them. This CDR3 has 14 amino acids. CDR3 region: CASSYGRSNTEAFF. In nucleotides, the CDR3 is TGTGCCAGCAGTTACGGGCGGTCGAACACTGAAGCTTTCTTT.

The genes are TRBV11-2 and TRBJ1-2, with TRBD1 identical over 7 bases. This CDR3 has 15 residues. Germline assignment: CDR1 SGHAT and CDR2 FQNNGV. The ends lost 1 base at V and 2 bases at J; junction bases unmatched: 4. CDR3 sequence (DNA): TGTGCCAGCAGCTTAGTTGCGACAGGGAACTATGGCTACACCTTC. Translated: CASSLVATGNYGYTF.

This clonotype showed up many times. The rearrangement uses TRBV5-1 and TRBJ2-1; tentatively, D is TRBD1 (6 bases). The germline V and J ends were trimmed by 8 bases and 9 bases, with 24 bases remaining between them. The CDR3 sequence is 15 residues long. Germline lookup yields CDR1 SGHRS and CDR2 YFSETQ. This CDR3 is CASEKSGAGVGEQFF. CDR3 bases: TGCGCCAGTGAAAAATCCGGGGCAGGGGTTGGTGAGCAGTTCTTC.

This chain connects TRBV4-3 to TRBJ2-1, with TRBD1 as a possible D gene (5 bases). V was trimmed by 1 base and J by 4 bases, leaving 14 bases between them. This CDR3 region has 16 residues. Germline CDR1 and CDR2: LGHNA and YSLEER. CDR3 residues: CASSQVGDRPYNEQFF. The CDR3 coding sequence is TGCGCCAGCAGCCAAGTGGGCGACAGACCTTACAATGAGCAGTTCTTC.

Comment on this clonotype: One base away lies a much larger clone, so this may be a sequencing read error. The chain recombines TRBV20-1 with TRBJ2-7; 9 positions match TRBD1. Germline values: CDR1 DFQATT, CDR2 SNEGSKA (reference sequence). The length of the CDR3 is 14 residues. Here the CDR3 DNA reads TGCAGTGCCCCCGGTGGGACAGGGTTCTACGAGCTGTACTTC. The encoded protein is CSAPGGTGFYELYF.

This clonotype occurred a few times. The chain employs TRBV28 and TRBJ2-7; D remains ambiguous. Germline-derived CDR1 and CDR2 are MDHEN and SYDVKM. Trimming shortened V by 8 bases and J by 5 bases, and 10 bases separated the two germline ends. CDR3 length: 11 residues. The CDR3 spells CASPAFHEQYF. The CDR3 DNA is TGTGCCAGCCCGGCGTTCCACGAGCAGTACTTC.

The sample holds a few counts of this clonotype. CDR3 nucleotide sequence: TGTGCCAGCAGCTTAGAGGACGGGTACGGCTATGGCTACACCTTC. It codes for CASSLEDGYGYGYTF. The chain recombines TRBV7-2 with TRBJ1-2; D is unresolved. Germline CDR1 reads SGHTA; CDR2 reads FQGNSA. This CDR3 spans 15 amino acids. The V and J ends lost 1 base and 4 bases respectively, with 13 bases between them.

This clonotype has only a few counts. The rearrangement uses TRBV4-2 and TRBJ2-3; tentatively, D is TRBD1 (5 bases). Looked up from germline, CDR1 is LGHNA and CDR2 is YNFKEQ. The V and J ends lost 1 base and 3 bases respectively, with 14 bases between them. The CDR3 spans 16 residues. This chain's CDR3 is CASSQGTPGGTDTQYF. DNA of the CDR3: TGTGCCAGCAGCCAAGGGACACCGGGTGGGACAGATACGCAGTATTTT.

The chain links TRBV20-1 to TRBJ2-5; the D is unclear. The CDR3 contains 13 residues. Germline V gene sequence: CDR1 DFQATT, CDR2 SNEGSKA (reference sequence). Trimming removed 5 bases at V and 0 bases at J, with 10 bases between. The CDR3 is CSAHLGYQETQYF. The CDR3, as DNA: TGCAGTGCTCACCTGGGGTACCAAGAGACCCAGTACTTC.

This clonotype was observed at least ten times. The chain employs TRBV20-1 and TRBJ2-3, with 14 nucleotides matching TRBD2. V lost 1 base and J lost 5; bases outside the gene matches: 2. The CDR3 extends over 15 amino acids. Germline V gives CDR1 DFQATT, CDR2 SNEGSKA (reference sequence). The CDR3 sequence is CSARGLAGGQDTQYF. The DNA for the CDR3 is TGCAGTGCTAGAGGACTAGCGGGGGGGCAAGATACGCAGTATTTT.

This chain connects TRBV20-1 to TRBJ1-5, with a weak D call TRBD1 (6 bases). The CDR3 has 15 residues. The germline gives CDR1 DFQATT, CDR2 SNEGSKA (reference sequence). V was cut by 6 bases and J by 9 bases, with 24 bases left in between. In DNA form, the CDR3 reads TGCAGTGCCGCCGGGGGGACATCCACATTGGGGCCCCAGCATTTT. The encoded protein is CSAAGGTSTLGPQHF.

Only a few counts were recorded for this clonotype. The genes are TRBV5-8 and TRBJ2-2, with D possibly being TRBD1 (6 bases). Germline V CDR1 and CDR2: SGHTS, YDEGEE. V gave up 7 bases and J gave up 2 bases, with 18 bases separating them. CDR3 length: 16 residues. CDR3 sequence: CASSAPRTVNTGELFF. CDR3 bases: TGTGCCAGCTCCGCCCCCCGGACAGTAAACACCGGGGAGCTGTTTTTT.

This clonotype was counted only a few times. The chain combines TRBV11-2 with TRBJ2-2; D is ambiguous. V lost 2 bases to trimming and J lost 6 bases, with 4 bases between them. Germline values: CDR1 SGHAT, CDR2 FQNNGV. The length of the CDR3 is 12 residues. The CDR3 is CASSLWSGELFF. Written as DNA, the CDR3 is TGTGCCAGCAGCTTATGGTCCGGGGAGCTGTTTTTT. Based on the CDR3 plus reference TRBV11-2 and TRBJ2-2, the full variable domain is EAGVAQSPRYKIIEKRQSVAFWCNPISGHATLYWYQQILGQGPKLLIQFQNNGVVDDSQLPKDRFSAERLKGVDSTLKIQPAKLEDSAVYLCASSLWSGELFFGEGSRLTVL.

On this clonotype: This may be a read error, as it is one base from a much larger clone. This chain links TRBV12-3 or TRBV12-4 with TRBJ2-4; weak D call: TRBD1 (5 bases). Trimming left V 9 bases short and J 8 bases short, with 14 bases between. The CDR3 spans 12 residues. The CDR3 is CARRRGRDIQYF. CDR3 bases: TGTGCCAGAAGAAGGGGCCGCGACATTCAGTACTTC.

The V gene is TRBV5-1, the J gene TRBJ2-1; 8 bases map to TRBD1. The J segment lost 3 bases and the V segment lost 5 bases, leaving 7 bases of the junction unmatched. The CDR3 has 15 residues. Per the germline V gene, CDR1 is SGHRS and CDR2 is YFSETQ. CDR3 DNA: TGCGCCAGCAGTTCGGACAGGGCTGTCTACAATGAGCAGTTCTTC. Protein product: CASSSDRAVYNEQFF.

The table lists this clonotype with a few counts. This chain connects TRBV7-2 to TRBJ2-5; no definite D call. The CDR3 length is 13 residues. The germline V gene encodes CDR1 SGHTA and CDR2 FQGNSA. V lost 2 bases and J 5 bases, leaving 9 bases between the germline ends. CDR3 protein: CASSLHGKETQYF. In DNA form, the CDR3 reads TGTGCCAGCAGCTTACATGGGAAGGAGACCCAGTACTTC. The full variable domain, rest sourced from reference TRBV7-2 and TRBJ2-5, is GAGVSQSPSNKVTEKGKDVELRCDPISGHTALYWYRQSLGQGLEFLIYFQGNSAPDKSGLPSDRFSAERTGGSVSTLTIQRTQQEDSAVYLCASSLHGKETQYFGPGTRLLVL.

This clonotype was seen more than once but under ten times. The chain uses TRBV6-1 and TRBJ1-5; D ambiguous. From germline, CDR1 is MNHNS and CDR2 SASEGT. CDR3 length: 14 residues. V lost 3 bases and J lost 3, with 9 bases in between. The CDR3 coding sequence is TGTGCCAGCAGTGACAGCGGGTACAATCAGCCCCAGCATTTT. Encoded protein: CASSDSGYNQPQHF.

As to this clonotype: One base away lies a much larger clone, so this may be a sequencing read error. The chain links TRBV14 to TRBJ2-3; D not resolved. There are 13 residues in the CDR3. The germline V gene has CDR1 SGHDN and CDR2 FVKESK. V was shortened by 0 bases and J by 8 bases, with 9 bases between the two germline ends. Written as DNA, the CDR3 is TGTGCCAGCAGCCAAGATATTAAGGGTACGCAGTATTTT. It specifies CASSQDIKGTQYF.

The chain uses TRBV20-1 and TRBJ2-7; TRBD2 agrees at 7 bases. The V segment lost 3 bases and the J segment 3 bases; nucleotides outside the gene matches: 14. The CDR3 totals 16 residues. Germline assignment: CDR1 DFQATT and CDR2 SNEGSKA (reference sequence). The CDR3 region is CSARKSGRLADYEQYF. The CDR3 nucleotides read TGCAGTGCTAGGAAGTCTGGTAGGCTAGCGGACTACGAGCAGTACTTC.

This clonotype was seen at least ten times. Germline is not matched at one junction end, which may reflect a read error. The chain employs TRBV12-3 or TRBV12-4 and TRBJ2-5; D may be TRBD2 (6 bases). This CDR3 contains 13 residues. CDR3 sequence reads: CASSFGGRETQYF. The CDR3 nucleotides are TGCGCCAGCAGCTTTGGAGGGAGGGAGACCCAGTACTTC.

Only a few counts were recorded for this clonotype. This sequence joins TRBV14 and TRBJ2-1; D gene unclear. V was pared by 6 bases and J by 9 bases, with 12 bases between. CDR3 length equals 12 residues. Looked up from germline, CDR1 is SGHDN and CDR2 is FVKESK. This chain's CDR3 is CASSARLSEQFF. The CDR3 DNA is TGTGCCAGCAGTGCGCGCTTGAGTGAGCAGTTCTTC.